These 24 T cell receptor beta chains originate from one sample sequenced in a study of shared clonotypes between healthy human individuals. The protocol was immunoSEQ multiplex PCR, while the TCRdb copy is restricted to in-frame clones and leaves out a portion. The repertoire holds around 2,000,000 clones, with about 95% as singletons. Positive CCR7 selection of CD45RO-negative cells yielded the naive CD8 cells, and terminally differentiated effector memory CD45RA+ cells were excluded. Sequences were obtained from naive CD8+ T cells sorted from blood. These receptors were taken from a man between 18 and 35 years old in good health.

Concerning this clone: Other nucleotide sequences in the sample specify the same CDR3. The chain is built from TRBV6-5 and TRBJ2-2; D unresolved. This CDR3 is built from 13 residues. Trimming took 2 bases from V and 5 from J, leaving 6 bases between them. Germline V lookup: CDR1 MNHEY, CDR2 SVGAGI. The chain's CDR3 is CASSYRATGELFF. Here the CDR3 DNA reads TGTGCCAGCAGTTACCGAGCGACCGGGGAGCTGTTTTTT.

The chain recombines TRBV5-6 with TRBJ2-3; perhaps TRBD1 as D (5 bases). Trimming pared 5 bases from V and 4 bases from J, leaving 17 bases between. The CDR3 sequence is 15 residues long. CDR1 and CDR2 from the germline V gene are SGHDT and YYEEEE. The CDR3 nucleotides are TGTGCCAGCAGGTTCTTACAGGTTTCGCCAGATACGCAGTATTTT. It translates to CASRFLQVSPDTQYF.

The rearrangement uses TRBV7-9 and TRBJ2-7; no clear D. CDR1 SEHNR and CDR2 FQNEAQ come from the germline V gene (reference sequence). The CDR3 runs 12 residues. V was cut by 5 bases and J by 5 bases, with 10 bases left in between. In DNA, the CDR3 is TGTGCCAGCAGCGATAGTTTCCACGAGCAGTACTTC. It codes for CASSDSFHEQYF.

The table lists this clone with a count of one. J is TRBJ2-7 and V is TRBV27; 7 nucleotides agree with TRBD2. The CDR3 length is 17 residues. V dropped 6 bases and J dropped 2; count of bases not matched to a gene: 16. Looked up from germline, CDR1 is MNHEY and CDR2 is SMNVEV (reference sequence). Written as DNA, the CDR3 is TGTGCCAGCAGCCCGATCGGGCCCCTAGCGGAGACCTACGAGCAGTACTTC. Encoded protein: CASSPIGPLAETYEQYF.

The chain combines TRBV10-2 with TRBJ2-3; 9 positions agree with TRBD2. The J segment lost 2 bases and the V segment lost 2 bases, leaving 2 bases of the junction unmatched. The CDR3 extends over 15 amino acids. Germline V lookup: CDR1 WSHSY, CDR2 SAAADI. CDR3 nucleotide sequence: TGCGCCAGCAGTGAGGCTAGCGGGATCACAGATACGCAGTATTTT. It yields the protein CASSEASGITDTQYF.

This chain connects TRBV11-1 to TRBJ2-7, with D possibly TRBD1 on 6 matching bases. There are 14 residues in the CDR3. CDR1 is SGHAT, CDR2 FQDESV, per germline (reference sequence). The V end was cut by 3 bases, the J end by 0 bases, with 9 bases between. The CDR3 spells CASSLTGTSYEQYF. CDR3 sequence (DNA): TGTGCCAGCAGCTTGACAGGTACCTCCTACGAGCAGTACTTC.

Comments on this clone: The junction does not match germline at one end; this may be a read error. This chain joins TRBV7-7 and TRBJ2-5, with TRBD2 matching 11 bases. The CDR3 is made up of 15 amino acids. Germline V gene sequence: CDR1 SSHAT, CDR2 FNYEAQ (reference sequence). The CDR3 spells CASSSLAGGGETQYF. DNA for the CDR3: TGTGCTAGCAGCTCCTTAGCGGGAGGGGGAGAGACCCAGTACTTC.

As to this clone: The sample has other DNA sequences that encode this CDR3 too. The chain links TRBV7-9 to TRBJ2-2; D not certain. V shed 5 bases and J shed 0 bases, with 4 bases lying between them. The CDR3 spans 13 residues. In germline, CDR1 is SEHNR, CDR2 FQNEAQ (reference sequence). CDR3 loop: CASSPANTGELFF. CDR3 sequence (DNA): TGTGCCAGCAGCCCTGCGAACACCGGGGAGCTGTTTTTT. Full variable domain (remainder filled in from reference TRBV7-9 and TRBJ2-2): DTGVSQNPRHKITKRGQNVTFRCDPISEHNRLYWYRQTLGQGPEFLTYFQNEAQLEKSRLLSDRFSAERPKGSFSTLEIQRTEQGDSAMYLCASSPANTGELFFGEGSRLTVL.

This clone was counted a few times. J is TRBJ1-1 and V is TRBV25-1, with TRBD1 identical over 7 bases. Germline CDR1 reads MGHDK; CDR2 reads SYGVNS. V shed 9 bases and J 4 bases; nucleotides not matched to a gene: 11. The CDR3 sequence is 14 residues long. In nucleotides, the CDR3 is TGTGCCAGTCGACCTCAGGACAGGTCCACTGAAGCTTTCTTT. It specifies CASRPQDRSTEAFF.

The chain links TRBV9 to TRBJ2-1, with D tentatively TRBD1 or TRBD2 (6 bases each). V was cut by 3 bases and J by 3 bases, with 16 bases left in between. Germline V gives CDR1 SGDLS, CDR2 YYNGEE. The CDR3 is made up of 16 amino acids. The CDR3 region has the DNA TGTGCCAGCAGCGACCCCGGGCGGGGACACTACAATGAGCAGTTCTTC. Translated: CASSDPGRGHYNEQFF.

To note about this clone: The same CDR3 arises from other DNA sequences in this sample as well. The rearrangement joins TRBV6-6 to TRBJ2-7, with D possibly matching TRBD2 (6 bases). This CDR3 comprises 14 residues. The V gene's germline CDR1 is MNHNY and CDR2 SVGAGI (reference sequence). V gave up 0 bases and J gave up 4 bases, with 10 bases separating them. The CDR3 DNA reads TGTGCCAGCAGTTACTCGGAGGGAGATTACGAGCAGTACTTC. It translates to CASSYSEGDYEQYF.

This clone was found once. This same CDR3 is encoded by further DNA sequences in the sample. This chain links TRBV5-4 with TRBJ1-1; the D is unclear. Germline CDR1 reads SGHNT; CDR2 reads YYREEE (reference sequence). V gave up 2 bases and J gave up 4 bases, with 9 bases separating them. The length of the CDR3 is 13 residues. The CDR3 nucleotides are TGTGCCAGCAGCTTTTGGGGAGGCACTGAAGCTTTCTTT. As protein: CASSFWGGTEAFF.

The chain couples TRBV30 to TRBJ2-7; TRBD1 might be the D (6 bases). From germline, CDR1 is GTSNPN and CDR2 SVGIG (reference sequence). The CDR3 sequence is 14 residues long. Trimming stripped 1 base from V and 3 bases from J, with 13 bases between. The CDR3 DNA sequence: TGTGCCTGGAGTGATACAGGGACCAACTACGAGCAGTACTTC. Residues: CAWSDTGTNYEQYF.

The chain couples TRBV4-2 to TRBJ1-6; maybe TRBD1 (5 bases). Looked up from germline, CDR1 is LGHNA and CDR2 is YNFKEQ. V lost 1 base, J lost 0 bases, and 10 bases lay in between. The length of the CDR3 is 17 residues. DNA of the CDR3: TGTGCCAGCAGCCAAGGAGGGGCAAGCTCCTATAATTCACCCCTCCACTTT. Translation: CASSQGGASSYNSPLHF.

This chain joins TRBV7-8 and TRBJ2-3; TRBD2 agrees at 11 bases. Germline values: CDR1 SGHVS, CDR2 FQNEAQ. The CDR3 covers 16 residues. Losses at the gene ends were 4 bases for V and 4 bases for J; bases not matched to a gene: 7. CDR3 loop: CASSSNSGGASDTQYF. In DNA form, the CDR3 reads TGTGCCAGCAGCTCAAATAGCGGGGGGGCTTCAGATACGCAGTATTTT.

The table lists this clone with a count of one. The chain links TRBV6-6 to TRBJ1-1, with D uncertain. V lost 7 bases to trimming and J lost 0 bases, with 9 bases between them. Germline V CDR1 and CDR2: MNHNY, SVGAGI (reference sequence). This CDR3 region has 13 residues. CDR3 loop: CASISPMNTEAFF. CDR3 nucleotide sequence: TGTGCCAGCATCTCTCCTATGAACACTGAAGCTTTCTTT.

Comment on this clone: This may be a read error, as it is one base from a much larger clone. This CDR3 is also generated by other DNA sequences in the sample. This sequence joins TRBV5-4 and TRBJ1-5; the D is unclear. The CDR3 has 12 amino acids. V lost 2 bases, J lost 5 bases, and 5 bases lay in between. The germline gives CDR1 SGHNT, CDR2 YYREEE (reference sequence). CDR3 in amino acids: CASSFGDQPQHF. For the CDR3, the DNA is TGTGCCAGCAGCTTTGGGGATCAGCCCCAGCATTTT. The complete variable domain, with remaining parts taken from reference TRBV5-4 and TRBJ1-5, reads ETGVTQSPTHLIKTRGQQVTLRCSSQSGHNTVSWYQQALGQGPQFIFQYYREEENGRGNFPPRFSGLQFPNYSSELNVNALELDDSALYLCASSFGDQPQHFGDGTRLSIL.

On this clone: The identical CDR3 is also encoded by other nucleotide sequences in the sample. This sequence joins TRBV5-4 and TRBJ1-2, with D uncertain. The V gene's germline CDR1 is SGHNT and CDR2 YYREEE (reference sequence). The CDR3 is 13 residues long. Trimming left V 0 bases short and J 4 bases short, with 7 bases between. As DNA, the CDR3 is TGTGCCAGCAGCTTGGCGGGGATCTATGGCTACACCTTC. Translated, it gives CASSLAGIYGYTF.

The V gene is TRBV9, the J gene TRBJ2-1; TRBD1 is a possible D gene (5 bases). This CDR3 has 13 amino acids. The V and J ends lost 0 bases and 9 bases respectively, with 10 bases between them. Germline V gives CDR1 SGDLS, CDR2 YYNGEE. CDR3 sequence: CASSVAGALEQFF. The CDR3 nucleotides are TGTGCCAGCAGCGTAGCTGGGGCTCTTGAGCAGTTCTTC.

The chain has TRBV5-1 and TRBJ2-1; 13 bases agree with TRBD2. The CDR3 length is 17 residues. With 3 bases clipped from V and 3 bases from J, the junction kept 6 bases outside the gene matches. Germline lookup yields CDR1 SGHRS and CDR2 YFSETQ. CDR3 sequence reads: CASSSGLAGANYNEQFF. The CDR3, as DNA: TGCGCCAGCAGCTCCGGACTAGCGGGAGCCAACTACAATGAGCAGTTCTTC.

This chain uses TRBV6-1 with TRBJ1-1; D perhaps matches TRBD1 (6 bases). CDR1 and CDR2 from the germline V gene are MNHNS and SASEGT. V dropped 2 bases and J dropped 4 bases, with 11 bases sitting between them. This CDR3 comprises 14 residues. The CDR3 nucleotides are TGTGCCAGCAGTGAATTAGGGGGGGTCACTGAAGCTTTCTTT. Its translation is CASSELGGVTEAFF.

The chain has TRBV7-9 and TRBJ2-2; D is perhaps TRBD1 (7 bases). The CDR3 is 16 amino acids. The germline gives CDR1 SEHNR, CDR2 FQNEAQ (reference sequence). V gave up 5 bases and J gave up 4 bases, with 17 bases separating them. The CDR3 spells CASSPQGGIGTGELFF. The CDR3 DNA reads TGTGCCAGCAGCCCCCAGGGGGGAATTGGCACCGGGGAGCTGTTTTTT.

The J gene is TRBJ2-2, the V gene TRBV5-1; TRBD2 aligns across 7 bases. The CDR3 is 12 amino acids. Germline CDR1 is SGHRS and CDR2 is YFSETQ. The V gene end was trimmed by 4 bases and the J gene end by 8 bases; junction bases not matched to a gene: 2. The CDR3 is CASSLAAGELFF. The CDR3 coding sequence is TGCGCCAGCAGCCTAGCGGCGGGGGAGCTGTTTTTT.

In DNA form, the CDR3 reads TGTGCCAGCAGTTTACCCATAGCGGGGGGGTACCACCCAGATACGCAGTATTTT. This translates into CASSLPIAGGYHPDTQYF. The chain links TRBV28 to TRBJ2-3, with TRBD2 matching 11 bases. There are 18 residues in the CDR3. V lost 2 bases and J lost 4; bases outside the gene matches: 11. The V gene's germline CDR1 is MDHEN and CDR2 SYDVKM.